This T cell receptor beta chain was recovered during a study of metastatic and nonmetastatic thyroid tumors. As for the study in general: Malignant thyroid and benign thyroid patients provided blood and tumor or nodule tissue whose repertoires were compared. General study points: Versus benign nodules, malignant thyroid tumors reportedly had significantly higher TCR beta diversity, in blood and tumor.

Per the authors' pipeline: In papillary thyroid cancer, a distant-metastasis classifier was built using CDR3 differences across clinicopathological groups. MiXCR re-clonotyped the PCR reads for TCRdb. The V and J calls come from TCRdb's annotation, not from the publication. Among fewer than 100,000 clones listed, 15% were seen once. This clone was found many times. Its target is unknown. Each patient came to thyroid surgery without any prior treatment (of any kind). The CDR3 loop spans 11 amino acids. Germline CDR1 SGHTA, CDR2 FQGNSA. V gave up 1 base and J gave up 15 bases, with 10 bases separating them.

Input material: blood. This chain connects TRBV7-2 to TRBJ2-1; a weak D match, TRBD2 (7 bases). This clonotype was sampled from a female donor with papillary thyroid cancer or a benign thyroid nodule (not recorded which). Some clones in this sample may be carry-over from other donors' samples. CDR3 in DNA: TGTGCCAGCAGCTTAGGGGGGGGCACGTTCTTC. Amino acid sequence: CASSLGGGTFF.